The rows below give T cell receptor beta chains drawn from one sample of a study of blood T cell repertoires in COVID-19. TCRdb keeps only in-frame clones here, not all; method: immunoSEQ multiplex PCR. The sample includes 150,000 or so clones, about 85% seen only once; the top ten take roughly 1.3%. Material: peripheral blood. Receptor source: a man in his sixties who had recovered from COVID-19. Both conserved end residues are part of each CDR3. The D gene is left open where the match is weak. Not all rows give a size; the values are once, few, many and, for expanded clones, a class.

d_gene	abundance	v_gene	j_gene	CDR3nt	CDR3aa
-	-	TRBV7-9	TRBJ2-1	TGTGCCAGCAGTCGCGATGGCAATGAGCAGTTCTTC	CASSRDGNEQFF
TRBD2	-	TRBV30	TRBJ2-7	TGTGCCTGGAGGGCAGGACGGGGGGGCGAGCAGTACTTC	CAWRAGRGGEQYF
TRBD2	-	TRBV7-9	TRBJ2-5	TGTGCCAGCAGCCCGGGAGGCTCTAGCGGGGGAGAAGAGACCCAGTACTTC	CASSPGGSSGGEETQYF
TRBD1	-	TRBV12-3/TRBV12-4	TRBJ1-2	TGTGCCAGCAGTTACCAGGGGGGTGGCTACACCTTC	CASSYQGGGYTF
-	-	TRBV4-2	TRBJ2-5	TGTGCCAGCAGCCAAGTTCACAGGGTCATTTACCCCCAAGAGACCCAGTACTTC	CASSQVHRVIYPQETQYF
-	-	TRBV5-1	TRBJ1-1	TGCGCCAGCAGCTTGGACAGGGCTAACACTGAAGCTTTCTTT	CASSLDRANTEAFF
TRBD1	-	TRBV19	TRBJ2-3	TGTGCCAGTAGTGATCCGACAGGGGTGGGGCCAGATACGCAGTATTTT	CASSDPTGVGPDTQYF
TRBD1	once	TRBV19	TRBJ1-5	TGTGCCAGTAGTAACTGGGACAGGGGGCGCGGTCAGCCCCAGCATTTT	CASSNWDRGRGQPQHF
TRBD1	-	TRBV6-2/TRBV6-3	TRBJ2-7	TGTGCCAGCAGTCCGACAGGGGCCTACGAGCAGTACTTC	CASSPTGAYEQYF
-	-	TRBV7-9	TRBJ1-4	TGTGCCAGCAGCTTGTATCCCGAAGACAAGGAAAAACTGTTTTTT	CASSLYPEDKEKLFF
TRBD2	-	TRBV23-1	TRBJ2-5	TGCGCCAGCAGACTTGGACTAGCGGGCTCTCAAGAGACCCAGTACTTC	CASRLGLAGSQETQYF
TRBD2	-	TRBV14	TRBJ2-3	TGTGCCAGCAGCCTGTTTCTAGCGGAGACAGATACGCAGTATTTT	CASSLFLAETDTQYF
TRBD1	-	TRBV24-1	TRBJ2-3	TGTGCCACCAGTGATCCCGGGACAGCCGATACGCAGTATTTT	CATSDPGTADTQYF
TRBD1	-	TRBV5-1	TRBJ2-5	TGCGCCAGCAGCTCCAAGACAGGGGAAGAGACCCAGTACTTC	CASSSKTGEETQYF
TRBD2	-	TRBV11-1	TRBJ2-1	TGTGCCAGCAGCCGCGGCGGGAGCGGGTTCAATGAGCAGTTCTTC	CASSRGGSGFNEQFF
-	-	TRBV7-8	TRBJ2-2	TGTGCCAGCAGCCCCCGCGGCAGGGGATTCAAGGAGACCGGGGAGCTGTTTTTT	CASSPRGRGFKETGELFF
-	few	TRBV9	TRBJ1-5	TGTGCCAGCAGCGTAGGTGAGGGTTACGGTCAGCCCCAGCATTTT	CASSVGEGYGQPQHF
-	-	TRBV30	TRBJ2-6	TGTGCCTGGAGTGTTCCCACTGGGGCCAACGTCCTGACTTTC	CAWSVPTGANVLTF
-	-	TRBV19	TRBJ2-1	TGTGCCAGTAGGCGCCCGGTCGGCAATGAGCAGTTCTTC	CASRRPVGNEQFF
-	-	TRBV7-9	TRBJ1-3	TGTGCCAGCAGCTTAGCTTCTCGCGGGGTCGGAAACACCATATATTTT	CASSLASRGVGNTIYF
-	-	TRBV5-1	TRBJ2-6	TGCGCCAGCAGCTTGGCTAGTAGCCGGGCCAACGTCCTGACTTTC	CASSLASSRANVLTF
-	once	TRBV7-2	TRBJ2-3	TGTGCCAGCAGCTCTCGGGTACAGGGCGGGACAGATACGCAGTATTTT	CASSSRVQGGTDTQYF
TRBD2	-	TRBV7-3	TRBJ2-3	TGTGCCAGCAGCTTAACGGGGGGGACTCACACAGATACGCAGTATTTT	CASSLTGGTHTDTQYF
TRBD1	-	TRBV7-9	TRBJ2-7	TGTGCCAGCAGCTTAGGCCCGGGACAGGGGGAGTCCTACGAGCAGTACTTC	CASSLGPGQGESYEQYF
-	-	TRBV30	TRBJ1-6	TGTGCCTGGAGGTTGCGATCACCCCTCCACTTT	CAWRLRSPLHF
TRBD1	-	TRBV9	TRBJ2-1	TGTGCCAGCAGCGTAGGTGACAGGGAGAATGAGCAGTTCTTC	CASSVGDRENEQFF
TRBD2	-	TRBV10-3	TRBJ2-1	TGTGCCATCAGTGAAAATCTAGCGGGGGGGGTTGAGCAGTTCTTC	CAISENLAGGVEQFF
-	-	TRBV11-2	TRBJ2-2	TGTGCCAGCAGCCTCAGGCAATACACCGGGGAGCTGTTTTTT	CASSLRQYTGELFF
TRBD1	-	TRBV7-8	TRBJ1-1	TGTGCCAGCAGCCTGACAGGGGCGCGGGACACTGAAGCTTTCTTT	CASSLTGARDTEAFF
-	-	TRBV5-6	TRBJ1-6	TGTGCCAGCGGAAAAACAGGTTACCGACGGTCACCCCTCCACTTT	CASGKTGYRRSPLHF
TRBD1	-	TRBV2	TRBJ1-2	TGTGCCAGCAGCCAAGGACAGGCCAACCTCTCCTATGGCTACACCTTC	CASSQGQANLSYGYTF
-	-	TRBV3-1/TRBV3-2	TRBJ2-5	TGTGCCAGCAGCCAAGAACGGGGGGCGGGCGGCCAAGAGACCCAGTACTTC	CASSQERGAGGQETQYF
TRBD2	-	TRBV9	TRBJ2-5	TGTGCCAGCAGCGTCTCTAGCGGGGGGGGTCCCCAAGAGACCCAGTACTTC	CASSVSSGGGPQETQYF
TRBD2	-	TRBV4-3	TRBJ2-1	TGCGCCAGCAGCCGACTAGCGGGTAACAATGAGCAGTTCTTC	CASSRLAGNNEQFF
-	-	TRBV27	TRBJ1-1	TGTGCCAGCAGCTACGTATCCCAAATGAACACTGAAGCTTTCTTT	CASSYVSQMNTEAFF
-	-	TRBV11-2	TRBJ2-3	TGTGCCAGCAGCTTAGCGGGAAGGGGCACAGATACGCAGTATTTT	CASSLAGRGTDTQYF
TRBD2	-	TRBV27	TRBJ2-5	TGTGCCAGCAGTCTGGGACTAGGCCGTCAAGAGACCCAGTACTTC	CASSLGLGRQETQYF
TRBD1	-	TRBV30	TRBJ1-4	TGTGCCTCAAGTCCGGGGACAGAGAATGAAAAACTGTTTTTT	CASSPGTENEKLFF
TRBD1	-	TRBV24-1	TRBJ1-1	TGTGCCACCAGTGATTCGGGACAGGGTGTGGACACTGAAGCTTTCTTT	CATSDSGQGVDTEAFF
-	-	TRBV5-6	TRBJ2-1	TGTGCCAGCAGCTCCAGTAGGGGGGGCTGGAATGAGCAGTTCTTC	CASSSSRGGWNEQFF
TRBD1	-	TRBV7-2	TRBJ1-2	TGTGCCAGCAGCTTATTCGGGACAGGGAATGGCTACACCTTC	CASSLFGTGNGYTF
TRBD1	-	TRBV5-1	TRBJ1-1	TGCGCCAGCAGCTTGGACAGGGGATCGCGCTGGAACACTGAAGCTTTCTTT	CASSLDRGSRWNTEAFF
-	-	TRBV6-6	TRBJ2-1	TGTGCCAGCAGTTACCCCGACGGGACTGAGCAATTCTTC	CASSYPDGTEQFF
TRBD2	few	TRBV2	TRBJ2-2	TGTGCCAGCAGTGTTCGGTCTAGCGGGGCATCCGGGGAGCTGTTTTTT	CASSVRSSGASGELFF
TRBD2	-	TRBV3-1/TRBV3-2	TRBJ2-1	TGTGCCAGCAGCCGAAGATGGGGAGGGGCCAATGAGCAGTTCTTC	CASSRRWGGANEQFF
-	-	TRBV18	TRBJ1-2	TGTGCCAGCTCACCCCAGGATTACAGCTACACCTTC	CASSPQDYSYTF
-	-	TRBV27	TRBJ1-1	TGTGCCAGCAGTCGTACGCCGGGAGATAACACTGAAGCTTTCTTT	CASSRTPGDNTEAFF
TRBD1	-	TRBV5-1	TRBJ1-2	TGCGCCAGCAGCTTGGCCGCGGGACAGGGGATCTATGGCTACACCTTC	CASSLAAGQGIYGYTF
-	-	TRBV19	TRBJ1-1	TGTGCCAGTAGTATTCAGAAGAACACTGAAGCTTTCTTT	CASSIQKNTEAFF
-	-	TRBV12-5	TRBJ2-2	TGTGCTAGTGGTTTGTGGCAGGGAACGAACACCGGGGAGCTGTTTTTT	CASGLWQGTNTGELFF
TRBD1	-	TRBV19	TRBJ2-5	TGTGCCAGTAGTATATCCAGGGGGCGAGGAGAGACCCAGTACTTC	CASSISRGRGETQYF
TRBD1	-	TRBV30	TRBJ1-6	TGTGCCTGGAGCAGGGGGCACAGCTCCTATAATTCACCCCTCCACTTT	CAWSRGHSSYNSPLHF
-	-	TRBV7-2	TRBJ2-5	TGTGCCAGCAGCCCCTTGAGGGTAGAGACCCAGTACTTC	CASSPLRVETQYF
-	once	TRBV13	TRBJ1-6	TGTGCCAGCAGCCGACCGACCGGGCCCCTCCACTTT	CASSRPTGPLHF
-	-	TRBV7-9	TRBJ1-1	TGTGCCAGCAGCCTCCGCACTGAAGCTTTCTTT	CASSLRTEAFF
-	-	TRBV5-6	TRBJ1-1	TGTGCCAGGTCGGGCAGGGAGGACACTGAAGCTTTCTTT	CARSGREDTEAFF
TRBD1	-	TRBV7-2	TRBJ1-3	TGTGCCAGCAGCTTATATACGAGGACAGGAGCGCGAGGAAACACCATATATTTT	CASSLYTRTGARGNTIYF
TRBD1	-	TRBV5-4	TRBJ1-2	TGTGCCAGCAGCTCGGGGGACAGGGGGGCCGATGGCTACACCTTC	CASSSGDRGADGYTF
-	-	TRBV6-6	TRBJ1-1	TGTGCCAGCAGTTCCTATGACGTGGACAATGAAGCTTTCTTT	CASSSYDVDNEAFF